This T cell receptor beta chain is from a study of blood T cell repertoires in COVID-19 (dated by TCRdb to between 2020 and 2021). Context from the whole study: The collaborator samples originated in the United States, Italy and Spain and spanned the acute and convalescent phases of COVID-19. The material from the prospective study consisted of cDNA or gDNA derived from T cells, B-cell-depleted T cells, or PBMCs. The dataset comprised deeply sampled blood TCRbeta repertoires from subjects exposed to, actively infected with, or recovered from COVID-19. A freely available public database, intended as a resource for researchers studying the immune response to SARS-CoV-2, is where the repertoires were released. The samples were drawn from the first 160 participants of the ongoing ImmuneRACE study and from over a thousand subjects provided by 6 global collaborators. The sample metadata nearly always contained a de-identified subject ID, COVID-19 status, age in years and sex. Where HLA class I and class II types were available, the types were taken from metadata supplied by the sample provider, not from assay-based typing.

The immunoSEQ Assay, a bias-controlled multiplex PCR, was used to amplify TCRbeta CDR3 regions from genomic DNA. The study's processing was this. Within the assay, amplification of reference gene primers was used to estimate how many nucleated cells each sample contained. To quantify the absolute abundance of each unique TCRbeta CDR3 rearrangement, sequence reads were collapsed and filtered. For each sample, productive Simpson clonality was calculated by taking the square root of Simpson's diversity index across productive rearrangements. In its TCRdb copy, this immuneACCESS table keeps in-frame sequences only and misses some clones. Where compared with another copy, unresolved V genes explain less than half of these, and the others have no known cause. V, J and clone size reflect that table, while D and trimming were determined from the DNA. Within this sample are over 200,000 clones, with approximately 89% of them counted one time only. Clones ranked in the top ten supply under 4.5% of the sample.

The research as a whole found: How much clinical and demographic metadata was included differed by source and by participant, and the metadata was provided uncurated.

The cysteine opens and the phenylalanine closes a CDR3 of 16 amino acids. Just CDR3 DNA is preserved here, 48 bases in frame from base 1. CDR1 is given as SGHRS and CDR2 as YFSETQ, both from the germline V gene. Trimmed from V: 4 bases; trimmed from J: 3 bases; junction bases lacking a gene match: 6. As regards this clone: This receptor's antigen is unknown. Per-nucleotide qualities are absent, and no much larger clonotype sits a single base away.

Enrolling through a virtual design, the prospective study's participants ranged in age from about 18 to 89 years and lived across 20 to 25 United States geographic areas. Cohort assignment in the prospective study relied on participant-reported clinical history from a screening survey and a study questionnaire. Exposed participants had been in contact with someone with a PCR-confirmed or clinician-diagnosed COVID-19 case within 2 weeks of study entry. In the prospective study, whole blood, serum and a nasopharyngeal or oropharyngeal swab were collected from each participant by mobile phlebotomists. Additional blood draws and questionnaires over an approximately 2-month period could optionally be provided by prospective study participants. Prospective study blood samples were shipped either frozen or at room temperature before DNA extraction.

The sequencing input was PBMCs or T cells enriched from blood (not recorded which). The rearrangement joined TRBV5-1 to TRBJ1-6; TRBD1 aligns with 8 central bases. The sequence was obtained from a woman in her 30s who had been exposed to COVID-19. The CDR3 reads CASSPQGQVYNSPLHF. In nucleotides, the sequence is TGCGCCAGCAGCCCCCAGGGACAGGTCTATAATTCACCCCTCCACTTT.